This entry lists 5 T cell receptor beta chains sequenced from one sample in a study of shared clonotypes between healthy human individuals. Data came from immunoSEQ multiplex PCR; TCRdb stores just in-frame clones and leaves some out. Altogether about 600,000 clones are present, around 95% being singletons, with the ten largest covering around 0.11%. Naive-designated CD8 cells lacked CD45RO, were positively enriched for CCR7, and omitted terminally differentiated effector memory CD45RA+ cells. Sample: naive CD8+ T cells sorted from blood. The receptor source for this set is a woman in her 30s in good health.

The rearrangement joins TRBV27 to TRBJ1-5; a possible D gene is TRBD1 (6 bases). Germline CDR1 and CDR2: MNHEY and SMNVEV (reference sequence). The V and J ends lost 5 bases and 2 bases respectively, with 16 bases between them. The CDR3 is 16 amino acids. CDR3 sequence (DNA): TGTGCCAGCAGTGCCAGAGGGGGATCCGGCAATCAGCCCCAGCATTTT. This encodes CASSARGGSGNQPQHF.

The V gene is TRBV4-1, the J gene TRBJ2-5; 8 bases fit TRBD1. The better agreement between TRBJ2-7 and the DNA end casts doubt on the J call. This CDR3 contains 15 residues. Germline assignment: CDR1 MGHRA and CDR2 YSYEKL. In DNA form, the CDR3 reads TGCGCCAGCAGAGAGGGGACAGGCGATGCCTACGAGCAGTACTTC. This sequence encodes CASREGTGDAYEQYF.

The V call is TRBV6-1, the J call TRBJ2-7; D possibly matches TRBD1 or TRBD2 (5 bases each). There are 13 residues in the CDR3. The V and J ends lost 8 bases and 6 bases respectively, with 17 bases between them. Germline CDR1 and CDR2: MNHNS and SASEGT. CDR3 nucleotide sequence: TGTGCCAGCCTCGGGGCCTCGGCAGGCGAGCAGTACTTC. The encoded protein is CASLGASAGEQYF.

The V and J genes are TRBV27 and TRBJ2-5; D might be TRBD1 (6 bases). Germline-derived CDR1 and CDR2 are MNHEY and SMNVEV (reference sequence). The CDR3 has 14 amino acids. V lost 2 bases, J lost 5 bases, and 12 bases lay in between. CDR3 nucleotide sequence: TGTGCCAGCAGTTTAACAGGGAGTACGGAGACCCAGTACTTC. This codes for CASSLTGSTETQYF.

The chain has TRBV28 and TRBJ2-7, with 10 positions matching TRBD1. The ends lost 8 bases at V and 5 bases at J; junction bases unmatched: 9. The CDR3 loop spans 14 amino acids. Germline V lookup: CDR1 MDHEN, CDR2 SYDVKM. The CDR3 nucleotides read TGTGCCAGCCACAGTAGGGGGACAGGGGACGAGCAGTACTTC. Amino acids: CASHSRGTGDEQYF.